These T cell receptor beta chains were read from a single sample in a study of CD8+CD57+ T cells in acquired aplastic anemia. TCRdb fed the reads into MiXCR, producing one record per CDR3 protein. This sample yields 400,000 to 450,000 distinct CDR3 sequences, of which 65% to 75% are seen a single time; approximately 4% belongs to the top ten. The sequencing sample was made of sorted CD4+, CD8+, or CD8+CD57+ T cells (not recorded which) from PBMCs. The source of these receptors is a human donor in good health, serving as a control. Both conserved end residues are part of each CDR3. Each record gives: clone size, J gene, V gene, D gene, CDR3 protein, CDR3 DNA. The D gene is left open where the match is weak. A clone size is listed for some rows: how often the clone was seen (once, few, many), or a class if it is expanded.

-,TRBJ2-1,TRBV7-2,-,CASSSSGFDKQYFQFF,TGTGCCAGCAGCTCCAGCGGGTTCGACAAGCAGTACTTCCAGTTCTTC
-,TRBJ2-5,TRBV12-3/TRBV12-4,TRBD2,CASSRGLAQETQYF,TGTGCCAGCAGCCGGGGACTAGCTCAAGAGACCCAGTACTTC
-,TRBJ1-1,TRBV20-1,-,CSARRPINPKAFF,TGCAGTGCTAGAAGACCAATCAACCCCAAAGCTTTCTTT
-,TRBJ2-7,TRBV7-8,-,CASSQVRGPYEQYF,TGTGCCAGCAGCCAGGTTCGGGGCCCCTACGAGCAGTACTTC
many,TRBJ1-2,TRBV6-2/TRBV6-3,TRBD1,CASSTDRGQNYGYTF,TGTGCCAGCAGTACCGACAGGGGACAAAACTATGGCTACACCTTC
-,TRBJ1-1,TRBV24-1,-,CATSDSGTGTLEAFF,TGTGCCACCAGTGATTCCGGCACAGGTACCCTTGAAGCTTTCTTT
-,TRBJ2-1,TRBV27,-,CASSLGAGASYNEQFF,TGTGCCAGCAGTTTAGGGGCAGGGGCCTCCTACAATGAGCAGTTCTTC
-,TRBJ1-6,TRBV2,-,CASTWQANNSPLHF,TGTGCCAGCACGTGGCAGGCGAATAATTCACCCCTCCACTTT
many,TRBJ1-3,TRBV6-5,TRBD1,CASSIQTGNGNTIYF,TGTGCCAGCAGTATCCAGACAGGGAATGGAAACACCATATATTTT
few,TRBJ1-1,TRBV25-1,-,CASSARAMNTEAFF,TGTGCCAGCAGTGCCAGGGCCATGAACACTGAAGCTTTCTTT
many,TRBJ2-5,TRBV6-1,-,CASSEGSALETQYF,TGTGCCAGCAGTGAAGGCTCTGCGTTGGAGACCCAGTACTTC
many,TRBJ1-3,TRBV6-6,-,CASSVRYRVGGNTIYF,TGTGCCAGCAGTGTACGCTACAGGGTGGGTGGAAACACCATATATTTT
many,TRBJ1-1,TRBV9,-,CASTFDMMNTEAFF,TGTGCCAGCACCTTCGACATGATGAACACTGAAGCTTTCTTT
-,TRBJ1-6,TRBV7-2,TRBD1,CASSGAGGYSPQHF,TGTGCCAGCTCGGGGGCAGGGGGGTATTCACCCCAGCACTTT
-,TRBJ2-1,TRBV7-8,TRBD1,CASTPGQGWVRSYNEQFF,TGTGCCAGCACCCCGGGACAGGGGTGGGTGCGCTCCTACAATGAGCAGTTCTTC
-,TRBJ1-6,TRBV20-1,TRBD1,CSANPGGMNSPLHF,TGCAGTGCTAATCCAGGGGGCATGAATTCACCCCTCCACTTT
-,TRBJ2-7,TRBV7-7,-,CASSPAPGTYDQYYF,TGTGCTAGCAGCCCAGCCCCGGGTACCTACGACCAGTACTACTTC
-,TRBJ2-5,TRBV7-2,-,CASSFGTQGETQYF,TGTGCCAGCAGCTTTGGAACTCAAGGAGAGACCCAGTACTTC
-,TRBJ2-5,TRBV7-4,-,CASGKEYETQYF,TGTGCCAGCGGCAAAGAATACGAGACCCAGTACTTC
-,TRBJ2-3,TRBV7-2,TRBD2,CASSLVAGVIDTQYF,TGTGCCAGCAGCTTAGTTGCGGGGGTTATAGATACGCAGTATTTT
-,TRBJ2-7,TRBV2,TRBD1,CASTGTEHYEQYF,TGTGCCAGTACCGGGACAGAACACTACGAGCAGTACTTC
-,TRBJ1-2,TRBV2,-,CASSGSGGGSNYGYTF,TGTGCCAGCAGTGGTTCGGGGGGGGGAAGCAACTATGGCTACACCTTC
once,TRBJ1-4,TRBV9,-,CASSVETRGDTQFF,TGTGCCAGCAGCGTGGAGACTAGGGGCGATACGCAGTTTTTT
-,TRBJ2-7,TRBV7-2,TRBD2,CASSAGGSQRALFF,TGTGCCAGCAGCGCGGGAGGGAGTCAACGAGCGCTATTCTTC
-,TRBJ1-6,TRBV9,-,CASSVRGGYNEQFHF,TGTGCCAGCAGCGTCCGGGGGGGCTACAATGAGCAGTTCCACTTT
-,TRBJ1-2,TRBV4-2,TRBD1,CASSQGQGSGNTF,TGTGCCAGCAGCCAAGGACAGGGCTCTGGAAACACCTTC
-,TRBJ2-3,TRBV19,TRBD2,CATIILLAGGTDTQYF,TGTGCCACTATCATATTACTAGCGGGGGGAACAGATACGCAGTATTTT
few,TRBJ1-2,TRBV29-1,TRBD1,CSTWDRVNYGYTF,TGCAGCACATGGGACAGGGTGAACTATGGCTACACCTTC
many,TRBJ1-6,TRBV5-1,TRBD1,CASSSGTAKNSPLHF,TGCGCCAGCAGCTCCGGGACAGCAAAAAATTCACCCCTCCACTTT
-,TRBJ2-3,TRBV10-2,TRBD2,CASTLGTSGLGTQYF,TGCGCCAGCACTCTCGGGACTAGCGGGCTAGGGACGCAGTATTTT
many,TRBJ2-5,TRBV5-4,-,CASSRDQETQYF,TGTGCCAGCAGCCGGGACCAAGAGACCCAGTACTTC
once,TRBJ2-6,TRBV7-9,-,CASSLGSGIASGANVLTF,TGCGCCAGCAGCTTGGGGTCGGGGATAGCCTCTGGGGCCAACGTCCTGACTTTC
few,TRBJ1-5,TRBV6-5,TRBD1,CARAGRGGFWYGNQPQHF,TGTGCCAGAGCCGGAAGAGGGGGCTTCTGGTATGGGAATCAGCCCCAGCATTTT
-,TRBJ1-2,TRBV7-3,-,CASSLGGGDVRPSF,TGTGCCAGCAGCTTAGGCGGGGGGGACGTGAGACCCAGTTTC
many,TRBJ2-2,TRBV5-1,TRBD1,CASSLLMDRGTGELFF,TGCGCCAGCAGCTTGCTAATGGACAGGGGGACCGGGGAGCTGTTTTTT
few,TRBJ1-2,TRBV19,-,CASSHTSYQAGYTF,TGTGCCAGTAGTCACACCTCATACCAAGCTGGCTACACCTTC
few,TRBJ1-2,TRBV20-1,-,CSANAAGLANYGYTF,TGCAGTGCTAATGCGGCAGGCCTAGCTAACTATGGCTACACCTTC
-,TRBJ1-1,TRBV9,-,CASSRDGANTEAFF,TGTGCCAGCAGTAGGGATGGCGCGAACACTGAAGCTTTCTTT
many,TRBJ2-5,TRBV5-5,-,CASSLAGIGETQYF,TGTGCCAGCAGCTTGGCAGGTATTGGGGAGACCCAGTACTTC